Sequencing of this T cell receptor (beta chain) was carried out in a study of T-cell reconstitution after alpha-beta-depleted transplantation in children. The length of the CDR3 is 15 residues. CDR1 and CDR2 (germline): SGHVS, FNYEAQ. Trimming removed 0 bases from V and 5 bases from J, with 12 bases in between. Study-wide points: As was reported, about two months after transplant, alpha-beta T cells came from several hundred expanded graft clones. T-cell numbers and diversity, one year after transplant, stemmed largely from T cells that were newly produced. The study traced high day-60 TCRbeta diversity in some patients to surviving recipient T cells and thymic progenitors.

In the case of this clonotype: No antigen is known for it.

As it was prepared, the TCRbeta library received unique molecular identifiers. TCRdb itself ran the PCR reads through MiXCR, one entry per CDR3 protein. The table has 250,000 to 400,000 distinct CDR3 sequences, approximately 20% seen once. The V call is TRBV7-6, the J call TRBJ2-3, with D hard to call. This TCR derives from a male patient younger than 18 who had a stem cell transplant for acute lymphoblastic leukemia, so the T cells may come from the graft donor. This specimen was PBMCs, mostly from graft donor cells, taken 180 days after TCRalphabeta/CD19-depleted stem cell transplant. CDR3 DNA sequence: TGTGCCAGCAGCTTAGCCTGGGGTGCTGGAGATACGCAGTATTTT. Translation gives CASSLAWGAGDTQYF. Full variable domain (missing parts from reference TRBV7-6 and TRBJ2-3): GAGVSQSPRYKVTKRGQDVALRCDPISGHVSLYWYRQALGQGPEFLTYFNYEAQQDKSGLPNDRFSAERPEGSISTLTIQRTEQRDSAMYRCASSLAWGAGDTQYFGPGTRLTVL.